These T cell receptor beta chains were read from a single sample in a study of CD8 T cells in ankylosing spondylitis. TCRdb fed the 5' RACE reads into MiXCR, producing one record per CDR3 protein. The sample holds around 300,000 distinct CDR3 sequences, roughly 14% seen once. Specimen: blood, either unsorted or a sorted T cell fraction (not recorded which). The receptors originated from a male donor with ankylosing spondylitis or in good health (not recorded which). The CDR3 runs from the conserved cysteine through the conserved F or W. A D gene is named only where the DNA matches it firmly. Clone size, where shown, is once, few, many, or a class for clones that have expanded.

>NA|NA|TRBJ2-7|TRBV6-2/TRBV6-3
CASSFRTLAYEQYF
TGTGCCAGCAGTTTCCGGACCCTGGCCTACGAGCAGTACTTC
>NA|NA|TRBJ2-5|TRBV3-1
CASSQQLTQYF
TGTGCCAGCAGCCAGCAACTAACCCAGTACTTC
>NA|NA|TRBJ2-3|TRBV5-5
CASSQSDGGSTDTQYF
TGTGCCAGCAGCCAATCTGATGGAGGTAGCACAGATACGCAGTATTTT
>NA|TRBD2|TRBJ2-7|TRBV7-8
CASCLGLAGVGEQYF
TGTGCCAGCTGCCTTGGGTTAGCGGGAGTGGGCGAGCAGTACTTC
>many|NA|TRBJ1-1|TRBV5-1
CASSSAGDTEAFF
TGTGCCAGCAGTTCCGCAGGTGACACTGAAGCTTTCTTT
>few|TRBD1|TRBJ2-7|TRBV18
CASSLSSGTGVGEQYF
TGTGCCAGCTCACTTTCCTCCGGGACAGGGGTCGGCGAGCAGTACTTC
>few|NA|TRBJ2-4|TRBV4-2
CASSDWDRKNIQYF
TGTGCCAGCAGCGACTGGGACCGAAAAAACATTCAGTACTTC
>NA|NA|TRBJ1-2|TRBV7-2
CASSSPERGMHGYTF
TGTGCCAGCAGCTCACCCGAGAGGGGAATGCATGGCTACACCTTC
>few|NA|TRBJ2-1|TRBV15
CATSRETGKHYNEQFF
TGTGCCACCAGCAGAGAGACCGGGAAACACTACAATGAGCAGTTCTTC
>many|NA|TRBJ2-5|TRBV5-1
CASSTQGRQETQYF
TGCGCCAGCAGCACGCAGGGTAGGCAAGAGACCCAGTACTTC
>NA|NA|TRBJ2-1|TRBV10-3
CAICADRYKEQFF
TGTGCCATCTGTGCCGACAGGTACAAAGAGCAGTTCTTC
>NA|NA|TRBJ1-5|TRBV25-1
CASSETGTSNQPQHF
TGTGCCAGCAGTGAAACAGGGACGAGCAATCAGCCCCAGCATTTT
>many|TRBD1|TRBJ2-7|TRBV5-1
CASSPGQGGGSKYF
TGCGCCAGCAGCCCGGGACAGGGAGGAGGAAGCAAGTACTTC
>NA|NA|TRBJ2-2|TRBV3-1
CASRGSALTGELFF
TGTGCCAGCAGGGGTAGCGCCCTCACCGGGGAGCTGTTTTTT
>NA|NA|TRBJ1-1|TRBV29-1
CSGQGRGGDTEAFF
TGCAGCGGACAAGGGCGGGGTGGAGACACTGAAGCTTTCTTT
>NA|TRBD1|TRBJ2-5|TRBV20-1
CSASRDSSQETQYF
TGCAGTGCTAGTCGGGACAGTTCGCAAGAGACCCAGTACTTC
>NA|NA|TRBJ1-1|TRBV6-5
CASSYTENTEAFF
TGTGCCAGCAGTTACACAGAAAACACTGAAGCTTTCTTT
>few|NA|TRBJ2-5|TRBV29-1
CSAGRGIQETQYF
TGCAGTGCCGGTCGGGGAATTCAAGAGACCCAGTACTTC
>few|NA|TRBJ2-3|TRBV4-1
CASSQDPGISTDTQYF
TGCGCCAGCAGCCAAGATCCGGGCATAAGCACAGATACGCAGTATTTT
>many|NA|TRBJ1-1|TRBV7-2
CASSSPMNTEAFF
TGTGCCAGCAGCTCTCCCATGAACACTGAAGCTTTCTTT
>many|NA|TRBJ1-1|TRBV5-1
CASSRGGRMNTEAFF
TGCGCCAGCAGCAGAGGGGGACGGATGAACACTGAAGCTTTCTTT
>few|TRBD2|TRBJ2-5|TRBV4-1
CASSQGLAGGETQYF
TGCGCCAGCAGCCAAGGACTAGCGGGAGGCGAGACCCAGTACTTC
>few|TRBD2|TRBJ2-1|TRBV5-1
CASSLSERGDSYNEQFF
TGCGCCAGCAGCTTATCGGAGCGGGGGGACTCCTACAATGAGCAGTTCTTC
>NA|TRBD2|TRBJ2-3|TRBV7-2
CASSSALAGGTDTQYF
TGTGCCAGCAGCTCAGCGCTAGCGGGGGGAACAGATACGCAGTATTTT
>few|NA|TRBJ2-1|TRBV13
CASSPYANSYNEQFF
TGTGCCAGCAGCCCATACGCCAACTCCTACAATGAGCAGTTCTTC
>many|TRBD2|TRBJ2-3|TRBV11-3
CASGGLEADTQYF
TGTGCCAGCGGGGGACTAGAGGCAGATACGCAGTATTTT
>few|NA|TRBJ1-2|TRBV6-1
CASSVSGRNYGYTF
TGTGCCAGCAGTGTGTCAGGGAGGAACTATGGCTACACCTTC
>NA|NA|TRBJ1-1|TRBV6-1
CASSPIQFGEAFF
TGTGCCAGCAGCCCTATACAATTCGGTGAAGCTTTCTTT
>few|TRBD1|TRBJ1-2|TRBV12-3/TRBV12-4
CASSLRGQGVRGYTF
TGTGCCAGCAGTCTTCGGGGACAGGGAGTACGAGGCTACACCTTC
>few|NA|TRBJ1-2|TRBV7-8
CASSFRDRANYGYTF
TGTGCCAGCAGCTTCCGAGACCGAGCTAACTATGGCTACACCTTC
>few|TRBD2|TRBJ2-3|TRBV4-1
CASRPSRTLADTDTQYF
TGCGCCAGCAGACCCTCAAGGACGCTAGCGGACACAGATACGCAGTATTTT
>NA|NA|TRBJ2-5|TRBV2
CASSVQGGFGETQYF
TGTGCCAGCAGTGTACAGGGGGGGTTCGGGGAGACCCAGTACTTC
>NA|TRBD2|TRBJ2-3|TRBV3-1
CASSQTPGTRRTDTQYF
TGTGCCAGCAGCCAGACCCCCGGGACTAGGCGGACAGATACGCAGTATTTT
>NA|NA|TRBJ2-2|TRBV2
CASIPKTNSGELFF
TGTGCCAGCATCCCGAAAACGAACTCCGGGGAGCTGTTTTTT
>few|TRBD2|TRBJ2-1|TRBV29-1
CSVQRGGPIYNEQFF
TGCAGCGTCCAACGCGGGGGTCCCATTTACAATGAGCAGTTCTTC
>few|NA|TRBJ2-7|TRBV2
CASRGDGSYEQYF
TGTGCCAGCAGGGGGGACGGATCCTACGAGCAGTACTTC